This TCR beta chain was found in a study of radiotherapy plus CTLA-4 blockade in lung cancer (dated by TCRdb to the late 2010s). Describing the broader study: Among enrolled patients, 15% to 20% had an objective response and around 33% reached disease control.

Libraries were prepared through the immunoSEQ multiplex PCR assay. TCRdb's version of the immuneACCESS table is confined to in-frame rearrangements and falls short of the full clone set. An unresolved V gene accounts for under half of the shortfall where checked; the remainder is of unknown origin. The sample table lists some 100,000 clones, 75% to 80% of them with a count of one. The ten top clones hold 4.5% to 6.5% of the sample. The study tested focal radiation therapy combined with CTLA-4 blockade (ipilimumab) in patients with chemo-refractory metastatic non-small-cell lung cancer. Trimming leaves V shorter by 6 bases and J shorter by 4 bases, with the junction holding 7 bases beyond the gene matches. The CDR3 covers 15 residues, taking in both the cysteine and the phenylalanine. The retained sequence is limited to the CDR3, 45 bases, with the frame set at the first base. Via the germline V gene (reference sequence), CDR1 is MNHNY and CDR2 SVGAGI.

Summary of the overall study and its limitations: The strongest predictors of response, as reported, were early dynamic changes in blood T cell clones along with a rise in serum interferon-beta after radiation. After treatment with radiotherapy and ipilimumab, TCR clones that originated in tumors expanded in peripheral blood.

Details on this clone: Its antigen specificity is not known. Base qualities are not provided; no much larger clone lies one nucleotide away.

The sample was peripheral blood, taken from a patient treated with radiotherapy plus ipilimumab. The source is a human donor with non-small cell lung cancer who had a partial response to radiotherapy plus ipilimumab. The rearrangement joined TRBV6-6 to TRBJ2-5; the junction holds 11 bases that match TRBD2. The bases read TGTGCCAGCAGCCGACCCGGGACTAGCGGAGAGACCCAGTACTTC. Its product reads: CASSRPGTSGETQYF.